The clone carrying this TCR beta chain was counted between two and nine times. What it binds is unknown. CDR3 length equals 15 residues. The germline V gene encodes CDR1 LNHDA and CDR2 SQIVND (reference sequence). The trim removed 6 bases at V and 2 bases at J, leaving 9 bases unmatched. This sample is drawn from a study of T cells in Graves' hyperthyroidism and ophthalmopathy. TCR beta CDR3 region amplification was performed from RNA transcripts. The TCR CDR3 first-round RT-PCR relied on the HTBI primer set. A single record per CDR3 protein comes from TCRdb applying MiXCR to the multiplex PCR reads. The sample includes some 300,000 distinct CDR3 sequences, less than 15% of them seen just once. Uncontrolled infection, other autoimmune disease, pregnancy or lactation led to exclusion. Orbital computed tomography and thyroid ultrasound, together with serum TRAb and thyroxine and clinical symptoms, were used for diagnoses.

Study observations and caveats: Ophthalmopathy was predicted by the model a median of approximately six months ahead of onset.

The chain is built from TRBV19 and TRBJ2-5; 7 bases match TRBD1. The sequence was collected from a woman aged 25 to 45 with Graves' hyperthyroidism that later progressed to Graves' ophthalmopathy. The sequenced material came from blood. The CDR3 DNA reads as TGTGCCAGTAGGCCCACAGGGGTAGGTCAAGAGACCCAGTACTTC. This translates into CASRPTGVGQETQYF. The complete variable domain, with remaining parts taken from reference TRBV19 and TRBJ2-5, reads DGGITQSPKYLFRKEGQNVTLSCEQNLNHDAMYWYRQDPGQGLRLIYYSQIVNDFQKGDIAEGYSVSREKKESFPLTVTSAQKNPTAFYLCASRPTGVGQETQYFGPGTRLLVL.